This passage covers 22 T cell receptor beta chains from one sample sequenced in a study of molecular identifiers for immune sequencing clone quantification. TCRdb recomputed calls from the PCR reads with MiXCR, one row per CDR3 protein. The sample lists roughly 71,000 distinct CDR3 sequences, around 20% occurring once. Sample: naive CD8+ T cells from blood, with Jurkat cell RNA spiked in. The subset is: FACS-sorted CD8+CD4-CCR7+CD45RA+ naive T cells. The receptors were sampled from a human donor in good health. Some libraries in this study had Jurkat cell RNA spiked in.

This clonotype was observed a handful of times. The chain has TRBV5-5 and TRBJ2-7; TRBD1 is a possible D gene (6 bases). V lost 3 bases and J lost 2, with 21 bases in between. Germline-derived CDR1 and CDR2 are SGHKS and YYEKEE (reference sequence). CDR3 length equals 17 residues. The DNA of the CDR3 is TGTGCCAGCAGCTCCCCCGGACAGACTCCAAACCCCTACGAGCAGTACTTC. This sequence encodes CASSSPGQTPNPYEQYF.

In its sample, this clonotype was seen a few times. One end of the junction varies from germline; a read error may be responsible. CDR3: CASSEWGVSTDTRYF. CDR3 in DNA: TGTGCCAGCAGTGAATGGGGAGTGAGCACAGATACGCGGTATTTT. The chain links TRBV25-1 to TRBJ2-3; a weak D match, TRBD2 (5 bases). The germline CDR1 and CDR2 sequences are MGHDK and SYGVNS. The CDR3 sequence is 15 residues long.

For this clonotype: A junction boundary mismatches the germline segment, possibly from a read error. The CDR3 is CASSFGDTEAFF. The CDR3 bases are TGTGCCAGCAGTTTTGGCGACACTGAAGCATTCTTT. This chain uses TRBV12-3 or TRBV12-4 with TRBJ1-1; the D is unclear. The CDR3 is 12 residues long.

This clonotype was recorded at least ten times. The chain uses TRBV24-1 and TRBJ2-2, with D tentatively TRBD1 (6 bases). Germline CDR1 and CDR2: KGHDR and SFDVKD. The CDR3 consists of 13 residues. V gave up 6 bases and J gave up 3 bases, with 7 bases separating them. DNA for the CDR3: TGTGCCACCAGTTCAGGGGACACCGGGGAGCTGTTTTTT. Translating gives CATSSGDTGELFF.

By proportion, this clonotype is medium-sized. V and J are TRBV7-2 and TRBJ2-7; unclear D gene. This CDR3 has 19 residues. Germline assignment: CDR1 SGHTA and CDR2 FQGNSA. The germline V and J ends were trimmed by 0 bases and 0 bases, with 21 bases remaining between them. CDR3 sequence reads: CASSLAVFYPRPSSYEQYF. The CDR3 nucleotides read TGTGCCAGCAGCTTAGCTGTGTTTTACCCCCGCCCAAGCTCCTACGAGCAGTACTTC.

In regard to this clonotype: A much larger clonotype is one base distant, so this may be a read error. The chain uses TRBV28 and TRBJ2-3; 8 nucleotides match TRBD2. The CDR3 covers 15 residues. Germline values: CDR1 MDHEN, CDR2 SYDVKM. CDR3 coding DNA: TGTGCCGGCAGTTTGAGTAGCGGGAAAACTGGTACGCAGTATTTT. Its translation is CAGSLSSGKTGTQYF.

This clonotype was seen many times. The chain uses TRBV3-1 and TRBJ2-1, with 7 bases fitting TRBD2. Trimming removed 0 bases from V and 8 bases from J; junction bases left unmatched: 10. The CDR3 extends over 16 amino acids. Germline V gene sequence: CDR1 LGHDT, CDR2 YNNKEL (reference sequence). The CDR3 here is CASSQDWTRTNYEQFF. The CDR3 nucleotides are TGTGCCAGCAGCCAAGATTGGACTAGGACGAACTATGAGCAGTTCTTC.

Worth noting for this clonotype: A much larger clonotype is one base distant, so this may be a read error. The V and J genes are TRBV28 and TRBJ2-1; 12 nucleotides agree with TRBD2. The germline CDR1 and CDR2 sequences are MDHEN and SYDVKM. This CDR3 is built from 17 residues. CDR3 sequence: CAISLWYTSGRNNEQFF. The CDR3 bases are TGTGCCATCAGTTTATGGTATACTAGCGGGAGGAACAATGAGCAGTTCTTC.

This clonotype was observed many times. This chain links TRBV4-1 with TRBJ1-4; D possibly corresponds to TRBD1 (5 bases). Trimming removed 4 bases from V and 8 bases from J, with 20 bases in between. The CDR3 runs 16 residues. Germline CDR1 is MGHRA and CDR2 is YSYEKL. CDR3 coding DNA: TGCGCCAGCAGCCCTGAAGGGGTCTCCTTGGGGGAAAAACTGTTTTTT. It yields the protein CASSPEGVSLGEKLFF.

This clonotype was picked up a small number of times. J is TRBJ1-4 and V is TRBV19; no definite D call. Germline CDR1 LNHDA, CDR2 SQIVND (reference sequence). Trimming shortened V by 1 base and J by 0 bases, and 12 bases separated the two germline ends. The CDR3 is 17 residues long. The CDR3 sequence: CASSIVEFPSTNEKLFF. The CDR3 coding sequence is TGTGCCAGTAGTATAGTTGAGTTCCCTTCAACTAATGAAAAACTGTTTTTT.

This clonotype was counted only a few times. V is TRBV2 and J is TRBJ2-3, with D possibly being TRBD1 (5 bases). The CDR3 length is 14 residues. Germline-derived CDR1 and CDR2 are SNHLY and FYNNEI. V lost 2 bases and J 1 base, leaving 7 bases between the germline ends. The CDR3 bases are TGTGCCAGCAGTGAACTACAGGGCACAGATACGCAGTATTTT. This sequence encodes CASSELQGTDTQYF.

This clonotype was seen repeatedly, ten times or more. The V and J genes are TRBV6-1 and TRBJ2-2; D might be TRBD1 (6 bases). Trimming removed 3 bases from V and 4 bases from J, with 9 bases in between. CDR1 is MNHNS, CDR2 SASEGT, per germline. This CDR3 is 14 amino acids long. The CDR3 is CASSEDSPTGELFF. DNA for the CDR3: TGTGCCAGCAGTGAGGACAGCCCCACCGGGGAGCTGTTTTTT.

There are many counts of this clonotype. The J gene is TRBJ1-1, the V gene TRBV7-9; D is perhaps TRBD1 (5 bases). Trimming shortened V by 3 bases and J by 7 bases, and 9 bases separated the two germline ends. Germline CDR1 is SEHNR and CDR2 is FQNEAQ (reference sequence). CDR3 length: 12 amino acids. The CDR3 bases are TGTGCCAGCAGCTTGGGGGACGGTGAAGCTTTCTTT. Protein: CASSLGDGEAFF.

At least ten counts were recorded for this clonotype. The rearrangement links TRBV10-3 to TRBJ1-1; D is unresolved. CDR1 is ENHRY and CDR2 is SYGVKD in the germline V gene. V gave up 6 bases and J gave up 2 bases, with 22 bases separating them. The CDR3 consists of 17 residues. The DNA for the CDR3 is TGTGCCATCAGACCTGGCCCGCCAATGGACGCCAACACTGAAGCTTTCTTT. Amino acid sequence: CAIRPGPPMDANTEAFF.

This clonotype was counted ten times or more. The V gene is TRBV30, the J gene TRBJ2-7, with a tentative D call TRBD2 (6 bases). The CDR3 sequence is 13 residues long. With 3 bases removed from V and 8 bases from J, the gap between germline ends came to 17 bases. CDR1 and CDR2 from the germline V gene are GTSNPN and SVGIG (reference sequence). The CDR3 DNA reads TGTGCCTGGAGCCGGACTACCCTTACTCAGCAGTACTTC. Encoded protein: CAWSRTTLTQQYF. The full variable domain, in which reference TRBV30 and TRBJ2-7 provide the parts outside the CDR3, is SQTIHQWPATLVQPVGSPLSLECTVEGTSNPNLYWYRQAAGRGLQLLFYSVGIGQISSEVPQNLSASRPQDRQFILSSKKLLLSDSGFYLCAWSRTTLTQQYFGPGTRLTVT.

This clonotype was detected ten times or more. V and J are TRBV11-3 and TRBJ2-1; a weak D match, TRBD2 (5 bases). The CDR3 sequence is 14 residues long. V was shortened by 6 bases and J by 4 bases, with 13 bases between the two germline ends. Per germline, CDR1 SGHNT and CDR2 YENEEA. The CDR3 nucleotides are TGTGCCAGCAGTTTGGGCGGACTGTACAATGAGCAGTTCTTC. Its protein product is CASSLGGLYNEQFF.

This clonotype was counted a few times. V gene TRBV9 combines with J gene TRBJ2-1, with 8 bases aligning to TRBD1. The germline V gene encodes CDR1 SGDLS and CDR2 YYNGEE. This CDR3 comprises 16 residues. The ends lost 0 bases at V and 3 bases at J; junction bases unmatched: 5. The CDR3 bases are TGTGCCAGCAGCGTAGTTGACAGGGGCAACTACAATGAGCAGTTCTTC. Protein: CASSVVDRGNYNEQFF.

The rearrangement uses TRBV5-6 and TRBJ2-1; D perhaps matches TRBD2 (6 bases). Trimming pared 4 bases from V and 7 bases from J, leaving 12 bases between. CDR1 is SGHDT, CDR2 YYEEEE, per germline. The CDR3 is 13 amino acids. CDR3 coding DNA: TGTGCCAGCAGCGCGCTTCTAGCGAATGAGCAGTTCTTC. As protein: CASSALLANEQFF. Variable domain in full (rest from reference TRBV5-6 and TRBJ2-1): DAGVTQSPTHLIKTRGQQVTLRCSPKSGHDTVSWYQQALGQGPQFIFQYYEEEERQRGNFPDRFSGHQFPNYSSELNVNALLLGDSALYLCASSALLANEQFFGPGTRLTVL.

This clonotype was counted ten times or more. The chain combines TRBV20-1 with TRBJ2-7; 12 nucleotides align to TRBD2. This CDR3 is built from 13 residues. CDR1 is DFQATT and CDR2 is SNEGSKA in the germline V gene (reference sequence). Trimming removed 6 bases from V and 5 bases from J; junction bases left unmatched: 5. This chain's CDR3 is CSATTSGSHEQYF. DNA of the CDR3: TGCAGTGCAACGACTAGCGGGAGTCACGAGCAGTACTTC.

This clonotype appeared a single time. A much more abundant neighbour one base away suggests this may be a read error. The chain employs TRBV28 and TRBJ2-5, with 8 bases that match TRBD1. Germline V lookup: CDR1 MDHEN, CDR2 SYDVKM. The CDR3 sequence is 14 residues long. The CDR3 DNA follows: TGTGCCAGCAGGACAGGGACAGGTTTAGAGACCCAGTGCTTC. This gives the protein CASRTGTGLETQCF.

This clonotype was observed many times. The CDR3 region is CASSYRRVSAKNIQYF. The CDR3 nucleotides read TGTGCCAGCAGTTACCGGAGGGTCTCTGCCAAAAACATTCAGTACTTC. The chain couples TRBV27 to TRBJ2-4; weak D call: TRBD2 (6 bases). This CDR3 comprises 16 residues. CDR1 and CDR2 from the germline V gene are MNHEY and SMNVEV (reference sequence). Trimming shortened V by 4 bases and J by 1 base, and 14 bases separated the two germline ends.

This clonotype occurred many times. CDR3 protein: CSVDPTTNYGYTF. In DNA, the CDR3 is TGCAGCGTTGACCCGACAACTAACTATGGCTACACCTTC. The chain uses TRBV29-1 and TRBJ1-2; D gene uncertain. Germline CDR1 is SQVTM and CDR2 is ANQGSEA. The CDR3 has 13 residues. The V gene lost 3 bases and the J gene lost 0 bases, with 8 bases spanning the gap.